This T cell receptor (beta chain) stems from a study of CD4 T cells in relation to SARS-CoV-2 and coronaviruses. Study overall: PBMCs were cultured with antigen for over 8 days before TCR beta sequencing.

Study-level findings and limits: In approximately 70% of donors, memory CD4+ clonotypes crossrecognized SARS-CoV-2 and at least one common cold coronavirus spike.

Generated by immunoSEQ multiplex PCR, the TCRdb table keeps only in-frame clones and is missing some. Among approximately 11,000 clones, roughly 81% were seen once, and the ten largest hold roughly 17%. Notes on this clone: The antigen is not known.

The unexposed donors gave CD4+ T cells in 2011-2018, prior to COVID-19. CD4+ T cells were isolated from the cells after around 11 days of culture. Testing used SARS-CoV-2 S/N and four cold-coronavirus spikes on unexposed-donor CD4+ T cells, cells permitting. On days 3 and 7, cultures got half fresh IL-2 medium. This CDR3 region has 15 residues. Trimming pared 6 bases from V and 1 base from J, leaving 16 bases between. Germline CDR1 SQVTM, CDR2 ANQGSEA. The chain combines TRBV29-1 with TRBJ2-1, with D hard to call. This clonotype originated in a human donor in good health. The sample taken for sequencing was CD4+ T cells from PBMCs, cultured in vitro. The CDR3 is CSVRRNLGSYNEQFF. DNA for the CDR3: TGCAGCGTGAGACGCAACCTGGGGTCCTACAATGAGCAGTTCTTC.